The next 16 T cell receptor beta chains were all read from a single sample in a study of blood T cell repertoires in COVID-19. TCRdb keeps only in-frame clones here, not all; method: immunoSEQ multiplex PCR. The repertoire holds 350,000 or so clones, with 88% as singletons. Material for sequencing was PBMCs or T cells enriched from blood (not recorded which). The origin of the receptors is a woman in her 30s who had been exposed to COVID-19.

This clone was counted once. This chain connects TRBV5-1 to TRBJ2-1, with TRBD2 identical over 13 bases. Losses at the gene ends were 3 bases for V and 1 base for J; bases not matched to a gene: 10. The CDR3 totals 19 residues. Germline V gene lookup returns CDR1 SGHRS and CDR2 YFSETQ. The CDR3 protein is CASSSGVLAGGPSYNEQFF. The CDR3 nucleotides are TGCGCCAGCAGCTCTGGGGTACTAGCGGGAGGGCCTTCCTACAATGAGCAGTTCTTC. The full variable domain, its missing parts supplied by reference TRBV5-1 and TRBJ2-1, is KAGVTQTPRYLIKTRGQQVTLSCSPISGHRSVSWYQQTPGQGLQFLFEYFSETQRNKGNFPGRFSGRQFSNSRSEMNVSTLELGDSALYLCASSSGVLAGGPSYNEQFFGPGTRLTVL.

The chain joins TRBV9 to TRBJ2-3; 12 bases map to TRBD2. Unmatched junction bases numbered 6, after V lost 0 bases and J lost 4 bases. The CDR3 has 17 residues. Germline loops: CDR1 SGDLS, CDR2 YYNGEE. CDR3 coding DNA: TGTGCCAGCAGCGTAGAGGCTAGCGGGAGGGCCTCAGATACGCAGTATTTT. It is translated as CASSVEASGRASDTQYF.

The chain employs TRBV10-3 and TRBJ1-2; possibly TRBD1 for D (5 bases). The germline V and J ends were trimmed by 6 bases and 5 bases, with 7 bases remaining between them. The CDR3 spans 11 residues. Germline CDR1 reads ENHRY; CDR2 reads SYGVKD. The CDR3 region has the DNA TGTGCCATCAGATCAGGGTATGGCTACACCTTC. The encoded protein is CAIRSGYGYTF.

This chain connects TRBV2 to TRBJ2-5; possible D gene TRBD2, 5 bases. The V gene lost 4 bases and the J gene lost 3 bases, with 12 bases spanning the gap. The V gene's germline CDR1 is SNHLY and CDR2 FYNNEI. This CDR3 contains 14 residues. CDR3 sequence reads: CASSGTPREETQYF. CDR3 nucleotides: TGTGCCAGCAGTGGGACTCCTAGGGAAGAGACCCAGTACTTC.

This chain links TRBV2 with TRBJ2-6; possibly TRBD1 for D (6 bases). The CDR3 sequence is 19 residues long. V lost 6 bases to trimming and J lost 0 bases, with 21 bases between them. CDR1 SNHLY and CDR2 FYNNEI come from the germline V gene. CDR3 nucleotides: TGTGCCAGCAGGGCCCCCCGTACAGGGTCGGGCTCTGGGGCCAACGTCCTGACTTTC. It encodes CASRAPRTGSGSGANVLTF.

The chain combines TRBV7-9 with TRBJ1-4; no clear D gene. This CDR3 is built from 17 residues. V was pared by 5 bases and J by 7 bases, with 23 bases between. Germline V CDR1 and CDR2: SEHNR, FQNEAQ (reference sequence). The CDR3 sequence is CASSPLGGLVRGEKLFF. The CDR3 nucleotides are TGTGCCAGCAGCCCACTGGGTGGGTTAGTTCGGGGTGAAAAACTGTTTTTT.

This chain uses TRBV7-3 with TRBJ1-6; 7 positions match TRBD1. The germline V gene has CDR1 SGHTA and CDR2 FQGTGA. The V gene end was trimmed by 6 bases and the J gene end by 6 bases; junction bases not matched to a gene: 5. CDR3 length: 14 amino acids. CDR3 DNA: TGTGCCAGCAGTGAGGGACAGCCTAATTCACCCCTCCACTTT. Its translation: CASSEGQPNSPLHF.

The chain recombines TRBV6-4 with TRBJ2-1, with 11 nucleotides matching TRBD2. After removal of 3 bases from V and 11 bases from J, the junction contained 6 bases not matched to a gene. CDR1 and CDR2 (germline): MRHNA, SNTAGT. The CDR3 extends over 14 amino acids. In DNA, the CDR3 is TGTGCCAGCAGTGAGGCTAGCGGGAGGCAAAAGCAGTTCTTC. This encodes CASSEASGRQKQFF.

V gene TRBV18 combines with J gene TRBJ2-2, with D unresolved. The germline gives CDR1 KGHSH, CDR2 LQKENI. V lost 2 bases, J lost 8 bases, and 12 bases lay in between. CDR3 size: 14 residues. CDR3 sequence: CASSPNYESGELFF. The CDR3 nucleotides read TGTGCCAGCTCACCAAACTACGAGTCGGGGGAGCTGTTTTTT.

V gene TRBV3-1 (or the pseudogene TRBV3-2) combines with J gene TRBJ2-3; 7 nucleotides align to TRBD1. CDR3 length equals 17 residues. Germline CDR1 is LGHDT and CDR2 is YNNKEL (reference sequence). Trimming cost V 0 bases and J 2 bases; bases outside gene matches: 8. The CDR3, as DNA: TGTGCCAGCAGCCAAGATTATAGAGGGGGCTCCACAGATACGCAGTATTTT. This sequence encodes CASSQDYRGGSTDTQYF.

V and J are TRBV6-5 and TRBJ1-2, with D maybe TRBD1 (6 bases). CDR3 length: 15 amino acids. Trimming took 5 bases from V and 1 from J, leaving 14 bases between them. Looked up from germline, CDR1 is MNHEY and CDR2 is SVGAGI. The CDR3 loop is CASSPSIQGNYGYTF. In DNA, the CDR3 is TGTGCCAGCAGTCCCTCGATACAGGGTAACTATGGCTACACCTTC.

This chain joins TRBV7-3 and TRBJ2-5; TRBD2 is a possible D gene (6 bases). V lost 2 bases, J lost 0 bases, and 13 bases lay in between. CDR3 length: 16 residues. Germline CDR1 SGHTA, CDR2 FQGTGA. The CDR3 DNA sequence: TGTGCCAGCAGCTTATATCCAGCGGGCAACCAAGAGACCCAGTACTTC. Amino acids: CASSLYPAGNQETQYF.

The chain carries TRBV5-4 and TRBJ2-1; D remains unclear. Germline loops: CDR1 SGHNT, CDR2 YYREEE (reference sequence). This CDR3 region has 14 residues. V was clipped by 0 bases and J by 8 bases, with 12 bases between them. The CDR3 sequence is CASSLGRYWDEQFF. The CDR3, as DNA: TGTGCCAGCAGCTTGGGGCGGTATTGGGATGAGCAGTTCTTC.

CDR3 loop: CASSESGLGRGSYEQYF. In nucleotides, the CDR3 is TGTGCCAGCAGTGAATCAGGTTTGGGCAGGGGGTCCTACGAGCAGTACTTC. The chain has TRBV2 and TRBJ2-7; 7 bases agree with TRBD1. This CDR3 has 17 residues. Germline V gene sequence: CDR1 SNHLY, CDR2 FYNNEI. V lost 2 bases and J lost 1; bases outside the gene matches: 11.

This clone was seen a single time. The V and J genes are TRBV19 and TRBJ1-1, with 7 positions matching TRBD1. After removal of 5 bases from V and 2 bases from J, the junction contained 5 bases not matched to a gene. The CDR3 has 14 residues. CDR1 and CDR2 (germline): LNHDA, SQIVND (reference sequence). The DNA for the CDR3 is TGTGCCAGTAGTTTCTGGACAGGCAACACTGAAGCTTTCTTT. Amino acid sequence: CASSFWTGNTEAFF.

This chain connects TRBV11-3 to TRBJ1-6, with TRBD1 matching 8 bases. There are 14 residues in the CDR3. Unmatched junction bases numbered 9, after V lost 1 base and J lost 16 bases. Germline values: CDR1 SGHNT, CDR2 YENEEA. CDR3 sequence reads: CASSLARTGTGLHF. In DNA form, the CDR3 reads TGTGCCAGCAGCTTAGCCCGAACCGGGACAGGACTCCACTTT.